This entry concerns a single T cell receptor beta chain. Clinical history reported by participants formed the basis on which cohorts were assigned. The entry originates in a study of blood T cell repertoires in COVID-19. Background on the study: Sources were T cells, B-cell-depleted T cells, or PBMCs; the material itself was cDNA or gDNA.

The data were produced by immunoSEQ multiplex PCR, yet TCRdb's version contains in-frame clones alone and is incomplete. The top ten hold 0.7% to 0.95% of the sample, which has 350,000 to 450,000 clones, approximately 90% seen once. Germline values: CDR1 SGDLS, CDR2 YYNGEE. The CDR3 covers 16 residues. V gave up 7 bases and J gave up 0 bases, with 17 bases separating them. The rearrangement joins TRBV9 to TRBJ2-1; weak D call: TRBD2 (6 bases). Material for sequencing was PBMCs or T cells enriched from blood (not recorded which). This clonotype originated in a middle-aged woman who had been exposed to COVID-19. The chain's CDR3 is CASGGTGDPSYNEQFF. The CDR3 nucleotides read TGTGCCAGCGGGGGGACGGGGGACCCCTCCTACAATGAGCAGTTCTTC.